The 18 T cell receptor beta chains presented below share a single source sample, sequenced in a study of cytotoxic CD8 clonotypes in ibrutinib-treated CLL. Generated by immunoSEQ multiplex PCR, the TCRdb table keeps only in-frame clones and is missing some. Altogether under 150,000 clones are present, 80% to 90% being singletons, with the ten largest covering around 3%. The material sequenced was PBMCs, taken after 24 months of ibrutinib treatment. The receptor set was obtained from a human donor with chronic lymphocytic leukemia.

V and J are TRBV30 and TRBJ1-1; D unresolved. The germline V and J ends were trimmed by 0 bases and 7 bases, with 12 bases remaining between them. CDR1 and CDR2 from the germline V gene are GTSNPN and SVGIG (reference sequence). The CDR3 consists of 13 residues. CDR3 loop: CAWSVPATREAFF. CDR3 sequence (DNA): TGTGCCTGGAGTGTACCAGCTACACGTGAAGCTTTCTTT.

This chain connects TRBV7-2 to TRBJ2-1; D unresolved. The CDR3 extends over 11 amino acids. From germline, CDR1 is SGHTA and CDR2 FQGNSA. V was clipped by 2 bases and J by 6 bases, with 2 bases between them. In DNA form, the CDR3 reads TGTGCCAGCAGCTTATTCAATGAGCAGTTCTTC. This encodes CASSLFNEQFF. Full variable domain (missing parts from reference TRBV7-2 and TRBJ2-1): GAGVSQSPSNKVTEKGKDVELRCDPISGHTALYWYRQSLGQGLEFLIYFQGNSAPDKSGLPSDRFSAERTGGSVSTLTIQRTQQEDSAVYLCASSLFNEQFFGPGTRLTVL.

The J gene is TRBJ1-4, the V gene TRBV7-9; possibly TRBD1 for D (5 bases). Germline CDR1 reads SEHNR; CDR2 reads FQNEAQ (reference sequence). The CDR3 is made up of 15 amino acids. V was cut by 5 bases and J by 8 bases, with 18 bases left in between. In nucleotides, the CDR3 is TGTGCCAGCAGCCTAGGGGAAACGGCGGCCGAAAAACTGTTTTTT. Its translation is CASSLGETAAEKLFF.

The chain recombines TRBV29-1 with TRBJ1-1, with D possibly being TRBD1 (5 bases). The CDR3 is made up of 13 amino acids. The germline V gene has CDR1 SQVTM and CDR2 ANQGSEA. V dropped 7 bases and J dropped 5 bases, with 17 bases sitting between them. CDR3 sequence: CSAREGRVTEAFF. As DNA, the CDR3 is TGCAGCGCCCGCGAGGGGAGGGTGACTGAAGCTTTCTTT.

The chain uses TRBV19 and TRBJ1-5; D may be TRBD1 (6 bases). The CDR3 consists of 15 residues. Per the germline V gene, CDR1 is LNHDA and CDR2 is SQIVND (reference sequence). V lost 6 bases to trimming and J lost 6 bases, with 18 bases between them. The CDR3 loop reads CASRQGPNGLQPQHF. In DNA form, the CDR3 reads TGTGCCAGTAGACAGGGACCCAACGGGCTTCAGCCCCAGCATTTT.

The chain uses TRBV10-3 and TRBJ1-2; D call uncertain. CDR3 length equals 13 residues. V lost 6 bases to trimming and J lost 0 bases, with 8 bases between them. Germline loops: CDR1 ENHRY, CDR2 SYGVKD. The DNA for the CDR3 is TGTGCCATCAGGGCGGACGCTAACTATGGCTACACCTTC. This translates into CAIRADANYGYTF.

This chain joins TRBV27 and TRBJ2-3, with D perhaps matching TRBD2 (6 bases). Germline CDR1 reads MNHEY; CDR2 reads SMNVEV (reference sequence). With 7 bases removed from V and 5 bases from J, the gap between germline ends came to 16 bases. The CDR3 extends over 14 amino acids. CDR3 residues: CASTNPSGGDTQYF. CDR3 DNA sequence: TGTGCCAGCACCAACCCCTCCGGGGGAGATACGCAGTATTTT.

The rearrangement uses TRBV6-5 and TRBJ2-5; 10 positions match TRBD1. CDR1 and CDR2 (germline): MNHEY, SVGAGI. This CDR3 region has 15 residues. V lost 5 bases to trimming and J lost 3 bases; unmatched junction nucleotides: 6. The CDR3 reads CASSLGQGREETQYF. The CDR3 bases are TGTGCCAGCAGTCTGGGACAGGGGAGGGAAGAGACCCAGTACTTC.

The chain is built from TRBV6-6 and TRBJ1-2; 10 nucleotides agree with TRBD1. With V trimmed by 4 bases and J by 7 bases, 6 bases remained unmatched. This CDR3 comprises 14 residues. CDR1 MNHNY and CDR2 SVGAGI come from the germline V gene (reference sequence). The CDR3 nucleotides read TGTGCCAGCAGTTCCGGACAGGGGGTCCGTGGCTACACCTTC. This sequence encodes CASSSGQGVRGYTF.

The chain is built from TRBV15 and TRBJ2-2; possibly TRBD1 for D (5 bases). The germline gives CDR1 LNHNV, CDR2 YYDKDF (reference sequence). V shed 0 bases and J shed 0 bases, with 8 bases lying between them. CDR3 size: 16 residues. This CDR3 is CATSRDRQPNTGELFF. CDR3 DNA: TGTGCCACCAGCAGAGATCGACAGCCGAACACCGGGGAGCTGTTTTTT. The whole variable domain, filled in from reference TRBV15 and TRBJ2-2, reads DAMVIQNPRYQVTQFGKPVTLSCSQTLNHNVMYWYQQKSSQAPKLLFHYYDKDFNNEADTPDNFQSRRPNTSFCFLDIRSPGLGDTAMYLCATSRDRQPNTGELFFGEGSRLTVL.

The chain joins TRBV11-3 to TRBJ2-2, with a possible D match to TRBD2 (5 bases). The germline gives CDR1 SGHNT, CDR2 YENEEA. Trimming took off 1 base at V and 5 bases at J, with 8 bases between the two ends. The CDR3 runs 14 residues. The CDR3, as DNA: TGTGCCAGCAGCTTAGTTCGGGGTACCGGGGAGCTGTTTTTT. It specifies CASSLVRGTGELFF.

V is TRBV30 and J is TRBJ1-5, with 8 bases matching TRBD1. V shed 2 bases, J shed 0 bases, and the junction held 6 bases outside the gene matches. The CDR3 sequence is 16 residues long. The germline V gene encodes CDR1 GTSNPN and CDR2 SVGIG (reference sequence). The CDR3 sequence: CAWSPRTGSSNQPQHF. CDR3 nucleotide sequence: TGTGCCTGGAGTCCCCGGACAGGGAGTAGCAATCAGCCCCAGCATTTT.

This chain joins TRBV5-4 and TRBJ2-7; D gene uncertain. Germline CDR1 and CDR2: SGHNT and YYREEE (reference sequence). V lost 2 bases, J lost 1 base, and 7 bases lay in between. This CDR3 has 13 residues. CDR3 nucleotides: TGTGCCAGCAGCTTTTCGGGTTCCTACGAGCAGTACTTC. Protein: CASSFSGSYEQYF.

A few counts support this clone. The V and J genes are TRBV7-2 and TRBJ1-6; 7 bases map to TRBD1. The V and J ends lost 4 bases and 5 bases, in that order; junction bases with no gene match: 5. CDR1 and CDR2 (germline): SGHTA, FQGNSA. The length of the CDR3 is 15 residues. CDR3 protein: CASSYQTGNNSPLHF. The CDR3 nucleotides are TGTGCCAGCAGCTACCAGACAGGGAATAATTCACCCCTCCACTTT.

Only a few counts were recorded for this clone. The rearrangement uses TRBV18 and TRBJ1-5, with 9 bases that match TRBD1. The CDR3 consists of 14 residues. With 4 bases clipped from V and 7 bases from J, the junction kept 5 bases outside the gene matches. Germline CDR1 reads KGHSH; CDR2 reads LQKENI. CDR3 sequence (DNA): TGTGCCAGCTCACAACAGGGGGCAGGGCAGCCCCAGCATTTT. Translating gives CASSQQGAGQPQHF.

The CDR3 reads CASSYSAGGAPDTQYF. DNA of the CDR3: TGTGCCAGCAGTTACTCGGCCGGGGGGGCACCAGATACGCAGTATTTT. This chain joins TRBV6-6 and TRBJ2-3, with 8 bases fitting TRBD2. The V gene's germline CDR1 is MNHNY and CDR2 SVGAGI (reference sequence). CDR3 length equals 16 residues. The V gene end was trimmed by 0 bases and the J gene end by 4 bases; junction bases not matched to a gene: 6.

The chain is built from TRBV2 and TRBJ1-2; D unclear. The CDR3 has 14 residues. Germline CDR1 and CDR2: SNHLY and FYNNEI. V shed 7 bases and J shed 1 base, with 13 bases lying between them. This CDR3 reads CASMGSLFNYGYTF. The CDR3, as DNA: TGTGCCAGCATGGGCAGCCTATTTAACTATGGCTACACCTTC.

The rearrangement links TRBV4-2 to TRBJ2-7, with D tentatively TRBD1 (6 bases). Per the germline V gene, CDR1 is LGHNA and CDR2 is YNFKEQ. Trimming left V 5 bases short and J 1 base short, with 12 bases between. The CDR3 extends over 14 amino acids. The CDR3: CASSLGAPSYEQYF. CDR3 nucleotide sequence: TGTGCCAGCAGCTTGGGGGCCCCGTCCTACGAGCAGTACTTC.